The following is a T cell receptor (beta chain) sequence with its context. The antigen remains undetermined. Trimming took off 3 bases at V and 4 bases at J, with 7 bases between the two ends. The CDR3 consists of 13 residues. Germline V gene lookup returns CDR1 KGHSH and CDR2 LQKENI. This entry comes from a study of cytomegalovirus exposure and HLA in healthy donors. PCR involved 60 Vbeta and 13 Jbeta primers. Sequencing used immunoSEQ multiplex PCR; TCRdb keeps in-frame clones, though not all of them. The sample includes approximately 180,000 clones, under 90% of them seen just once. Study-wide results and limits: In a later analysis, a missense DCLRE1C variant was linked to TCR beta V- and J-gene trimming.

The chain recombines TRBV18 with TRBJ1-5; D might be TRBD1 (5 bases). The sample consisted of PBMCs. The TCR sequence derives from a man between 18 and 35 years old in good health and CMV-seronegative. DNA for the CDR3: TGTGCCAGCTCACCGCAGGGAAATCAGCCCCAGCATTTT. Translation: CASSPQGNQPQHF.